This TCR beta chain was found in a study of radiation and T cells in renal cell carcinoma. Time point defined: blood 4 weeks post-SBRT, at nephrectomy. Treatment here: 15 Gy SBRT to primary tumor, nephrectomy 4 weeks later. Nephrectomy followed 15 Gy stereotactic body radiation by 4 weeks. Serial blood draws occurred at baseline and 2 and 4 weeks post-SBRT. Profiled with immunoSEQ multiplex PCR; TCRdb holds only in-frame clones, not every one. The sample yields 60,000 to 95,000 clones, roughly 80% seen once. Trimming removed 4 bases at V and 5 bases at J, with 9 bases between. CDR3 length: 11 residues. Germline V gene data show CDR1 as SQVTM and CDR2 as ANQGSEA.

This rearrangement joins TRBV29-1 to TRBJ2-7, with D perhaps TRBD2 (5 bases). The clonotype comes from a woman aged 60-75 years with renal cell carcinoma. The input for sequencing was blood, taken from a patient whose treatment included radiotherapy and nephrectomy. In DNA form, the CDR3 reads TGCAGCGTTGTGCTAGCCGACGAGCAGTACTTC. Translation: CSVVLADEQYF.